This T cell receptor (beta chain) was recorded in a study of cytomegalovirus exposure and HLA in healthy donors. With respect to this clone: Its antigen is not identified.

The CDR3 spans 17 residues. CDR1 SEHNR and CDR2 FQNEAQ come from the germline V gene (reference sequence). Trimming at V came to 6 bases and at J to 2 bases, leaving 13 bases not matched to a gene. Findings of the study overall: An observed cluster of highly shared sequence variants was recorded as a likely sequencing artifact. TRBV6-2, TRBV6-3 and other indistinguishable V segments were excluded. An assumption of roughly uniform sequencing depth across donors underlay the presence/absence analyses.

The PCR employed 60 Vbeta primers together with 13 Jbeta primers. Assay used: immunoSEQ multiplex PCR; TCRdb lists only in-frame clones, some missing. The table records about 150,000 clones, 80% to 90% of them present only once. The sequenced material came from PBMCs. The receptor was derived from a woman in her 40s in good health and CMV-seropositive. The chain joins TRBV7-9 to TRBJ2-1, with 7 bases aligning to TRBD1. CDR3 amino acids: CASRPQARQGPYNEQFF. CDR3 nucleotides: TGTGCCAGCAGACCTCAGGCTAGACAGGGCCCCTACAATGAGCAGTTCTTC.